This TCR beta chain was identified during a study of cytomegalovirus exposure and HLA in healthy donors. Background on the study: Within an early data release were about 80 million unique TCRs drawn from HLA-typed donors.

Whole-study findings and limits: An Asian-associated ancestry cluster reportedly showed fewer N-insertions than the roughly 670-donor mean in a later analysis. For presence/absence analyses, sequencing depth was assumed to be roughly uniform across donors.

Regarding this clone: What it binds is not known.

J was trimmed by 2 bases and V by 7 bases; bases with no gene match: 7. Germline CDR1 is MNHEY and CDR2 is SVGAGI. CDR3 length equals 14 residues. With 60 Vbeta and 13 Jbeta primers, the PCR was carried out. Clones were read by immunoSEQ multiplex PCR, and TCRdb kept only the in-frame ones, dropping some. This sample has some 250,000 clones; 80% to 85% occur once, and the top ten carry less than 8.5%. The sequence came from a woman aged 60 to 75 in good health and CMV-seropositive. Source material: PBMCs. V is TRBV6-5 and J is TRBJ2-5; 7 bases match TRBD1. The CDR3 is CASNPQGIQETQYF. CDR3 in DNA: TGTGCCAGCAACCCACAGGGGATACAAGAGACCCAGTACTTC.